What follows describes a single TCR beta chain. There is no known antigen for this receptor. No much larger clone exists at a distance of one base, and base qualities are not known. The data belong to a study of shared clonotypes between healthy human individuals (dated by TCRdb to between 2020 and 2021). The study in broad terms: The cohort included a few men and two women between 18 and 49 years of age. To increase sequencing depth and limit assay-specific biases, different laboratories used diverse techniques to prepare libraries and sequence TCR repertoires. To estimate repertoire size and how much clonotypes are shared between individuals, the study performed deep sequencing of blood TCR repertoires from about five healthy adults. Per donor, three plates each were used for CD4 naive and CD4 memory, two for CD8 naive, and one for CD8 memory. Per donor, leukapheresis produced somewhere between about 0.94 and 10 billion PBMCs. The full study reports these points: Pairwise subsampling indicated that sequencing depth was expected to affect the degree of clonotype sharing among donors. The small number of donors limited the genetic and exposure-history diversity represented. Higher generation probabilities were observed for clonotypes shared by all four sorted-subset donors than for non-shared clonotypes. Estimated clonotype richness was generally larger for naive than for memory subsets. Sharing across several donors was observed for approximately 4.6% of naive CD4, about 4% of naive CD8, about 2.5% of memory CD4, and around 0.44% of memory CD8 clonotypes. Even with the large sequencing depth, rarefaction of the sorted-subset datasets indicated that sequencing was incomplete. Sampling was limited to blood, and TCR repertoires in tissue likely differ from TCR repertoires in blood.

The donors were healthy, HIV-negative adults with no recently reported acute infections or vaccinations. Only Caucasian adults living in Nashville, Tennessee, USA were represented among the donors. CD8 memory samples combined magnetically selected CD45RO+ cells with CCR7-negative CD45RA+ effector memory (TemRA) cells. Blood was obtained by leukapheresis, after which PBMCs were separated by Ficoll-Histopaque density gradient centrifugation and cryopreserved in liquid nitrogen vapor phase. Analytical flow cytometry was used to check the purity and quantity of every magnetically sorted T cell population. Each sorted fraction had its genomic DNA isolated and then quantified by UV absorbance on a Nanodrop 2000c. V loses 1 base, J loses 3 bases, and the germline ends lie 6 bases apart. CDR1 and CDR2 were assigned from the germline V gene as MGHRA and YSYEKL. From the cysteine through the phenylalanine, the CDR3 covers 14 amino acids. This entry keeps only the CDR3 DNA: 42 bases, framed from base 1.

Using the deep immunoSEQ assay, multiplex PCR amplified TCR CDR3 regions from genomic DNA. For each cell subset, the extracted genomic DNA was distributed evenly across all wells of several immunoSEQ 96-well plates, and each plate served as one replicate. Each replicate PCR for sorted subsets received roughly 0.2 ug genomic DNA, equal to roughly 30,000 T cell genomes. Purified libraries were quantified with a Qubit 3.0 fluorometer, sized on a Bioanalyzer 2100, and re-quantified with the KAPA Library Quantification kit. Each immunoSEQ 96-well plate was sequenced on its own single-read 150-cycle Illumina NextSeq 550 flow cell. In the source study's methods: The immunoSEQ output contained only junctional sequences without quality scores, so filtering could not match that applied to full-length reads. To assign V/J genes and CDR3, sequences were annotated using PyIR, a Python wrapper for IgBLAST v1.9, with IMGT germline references. Reads were removed for weak V/J assignments (E-value above 1e-6), missing CDR3, stop codons, out-of-frame junctions, or ambiguous translated residues. A V3J clonotype was defined by an identical inferred V gene, J gene, and CDR3 amino acid sequence. Percentage overlap between repertoires was computed as shared unique clonotypes divided by the size of the smaller repertoire. RTK rarefaction, the Chao1 estimator, and Recon v2.1 estimates of unobserved clonotypes were used to assess repertoire richness. For all TCRbeta clonotypes obtained by the gDNA method from several donors, generation probabilities were computed with OLGA. TCRdb took over this immuneACCESS table, retaining in-frame rearrangements with V and J assigned. Such tables are incomplete; in checked studies, under half of the missing clones stem from an unresolved V gene, and the remainder is unexplained. That table supplies the V and J calls and clone size; D and trimming were determined from the DNA. For this sample there are approximately 710,000 clones; less than 95% appear just once. Together, the top ten hold 34% of the sample.

The source material was memory CD8+ T cells from PBMCs. The cell subset or site label on this specimen signifies: CD45RO+ cells pooled with CCR7-negative TemRA cells. The chain uses TRBV4-1 and TRBJ2-2, with the identity of the D gene unclear. The clonotype originates from a man aged 18 to 30 in good health. Some clones in this sample may be carry-over from other donors' samples. Here is the DNA: TGCGCCAGCAGCCAAGGAGGCTACACCGGGGAGCTGTTTTTT. Its protein reads: CASSQGGYTGELFF.